This TCR beta chain stems from a study of T-cell reconstitution after alpha-beta-depleted transplantation in children. Study-wide results and caveats: T-cell counts and diversity at one year following transplant were attributed mainly to newly produced T cells. Expanded graft clones, several hundred of them, were reportedly the source of alpha-beta T cells about two months after transplant.

In germline, CDR1 is SGDLS, CDR2 YYNGEE. CDR3 length: 14 residues. The junction had 7 bases not matched to a gene; V was cut back by 2 bases and J by 8 bases. Unique molecular identifiers featured in how the TCRbeta library was prepared. MiXCR was run by TCRdb on the PCR reads, yielding one entry per CDR3 protein. The table lists hundreds of thousands of distinct CDR3 sequences, about 24% of them singletons. This clonotype came up a few times. The antigen remains unidentified. The genes are TRBV9 and TRBJ2-1; 7 bases match TRBD1. The TCR originated in a female patient aged 2-10 years who had a stem cell transplant for congenital amegakaryocytic thrombocytopenia, so the T cells may come from the graft donor. Sequencing used PBMCs, mostly from graft donor cells, obtained 360 days after TCRalphabeta/CD19-depleted stem cell transplant. CDR3 sequence (DNA): TGTGCCAGCAGCGTGGAAAGGGGGCTGTATGAGCAGTTCTTC. Translating gives CASSVERGLYEQFF. The full variable domain, with the rest looked up from reference TRBV9 and TRBJ2-1, is DSGVTQTPKHLITATGQRVTLRCSPRSGDLSVYWYQQSLDQGLQFLIQYYNGEERAKGNILERFSAQQFPDLHSELNLSSLELGDSALYFCASSVERGLYEQFFGPGTRLTVL.